Included here is one T cell receptor beta chain sequence, with context. Unique molecular identifiers were built into the TCRbeta library. TCRdb called the PCR reads again in MiXCR, with one record for every CDR3 protein. The sample has about 540,000 distinct CDR3 sequences; approximately 20% are singletons. The V gene lost 4 bases and the J gene lost 3 bases, with 19 bases spanning the gap. The CDR3 consists of 16 residues. CDR1 and CDR2 (germline): SGDLS, YYNGEE. This sample was included in a study of T-cell reconstitution after alpha-beta-depleted transplantation in children. J is TRBJ1-2 and V is TRBV9, with D perhaps matching TRBD1 (6 bases). Specimen: PBMCs from the stem cell graft donor, collected from the stem cell graft. The clonotype comes from a human donor who donated a stem cell graft to a child with acute lymphoblastic leukemia. CDR3 in amino acids: CASSRGGGAVDYGYTF. The CDR3 DNA is TGTGCCAGCAGCCGCGGAGGGGGGGCGGTCGACTATGGCTACACCTTC.